This TCR beta chain was recorded in a study of control samples from healthy donors and cancer patients. In this sample, this clone turned up a few times. Germline CDR1 SGHVS, CDR2 FNYEAQ. The CDR3 consists of 12 residues. V was pared by 8 bases and J by 7 bases, with 11 bases between. Some clones are missing from TCRdb's copy, which holds only in-frame ones; the method was immunoSEQ multiplex PCR. The sample has 120,000 or so clones, about 90% seen once. The receptor's source is a man younger than 30 in good health. The sample comprised blood. This chain links TRBV7-6 with TRBJ2-2; TRBD1 might be the D (6 bases). The CDR3 loop is CASAIGGGELFF. The DNA of the CDR3 is TGTGCCAGCGCCATAGGGGGCGGGGAGCTGTTTTTT.